This T cell receptor beta chain was documented in a study of blood T cells in healthy people across ages. Germline assignment: CDR1 SQVTM and CDR2 ANQGSEA. Trimming cost V 1 base and J 5 bases, with 7 bases left between them. The CDR3 extends over 12 amino acids. Each sample provided at least 5.5 micrograms of extracted total RNA. Together with a sample-barcoded 5' primer, a J-beta primer mix was included in a second PCR lasting about 7 to 12 cycles. Each CDR3 protein gets one entry after TCRdb re-called the 5' RACE reads with MiXCR. The sample contains approximately 690,000 distinct CDR3 sequences, roughly three fifths of which appear only once.

The receptor comes from a man in his fifties or sixties in good health. The source material was blood. The chain is built from TRBV29-1 and TRBJ2-3, with D tentatively TRBD1 or TRBD2 (5 bases each). This CDR3 reads CSVEAGRDTQYF. CDR3 nucleotide sequence: TGCAGCGTTGAAGCAGGGAGAGATACGCAGTATTTT.